These 27 T cell receptor beta chains came from one sample sequenced in a study of cytomegalovirus exposure and HLA in healthy donors. Researchers ran the PCR with 60 Vbeta and 13 Jbeta primers. TCRdb's copy holds only in-frame clones and misses some; the assay was immunoSEQ multiplex PCR. The sample holds around 170,000 clones, roughly 80% seen once. Sequencing was performed on PBMCs. These TCRs come from a man in his forties or fifties in good health and CMV-seronegative.

The chain uses TRBV5-6 and TRBJ2-2; TRBD1 matches at 7 bases. V was clipped by 0 bases and J by 2 bases; unmatched bases: 1. In germline, CDR1 is SGHDT, CDR2 YYEEEE. The CDR3 is 15 amino acids. CDR3 coding DNA: TGTGCCAGCAGCTTGGACAGGGGCAACACCGGGGAGCTGTTTTTT. Its protein is CASSLDRGNTGELFF.

The V gene is TRBV5-1, the J gene TRBJ2-5, with D maybe TRBD2 (5 bases). The DNA matches TRBJ2-7 better at its end, which makes the J call doubtful. CDR1 SGHRS and CDR2 YFSETQ come from the germline V gene. The CDR3 runs to 14 residues. In nucleotides, the CDR3 is TGCGCCAGCAGCCTGGGAGTAGTAACCTACGAGCAGTACTTC. Its translation: CASSLGVVTYEQYF.

The V call is TRBV6-5, the J call TRBJ2-7; 8 nucleotides align to TRBD1. Germline loops: CDR1 MNHEY, CDR2 SVGAGI. The CDR3 runs to 15 residues. J gave up 0 bases and V 6 bases, and 7 bases lay outside the gene matches. CDR3 coding DNA: TGTGCCAGCAGAATTCAGGGGGCGAGCTCCTACGAGCAGTACTTC. Its protein product is CASRIQGASSYEQYF.

This chain links TRBV28 with TRBJ2-7; D may be TRBD2 (6 bases). V was shortened by 4 bases and J by 0 bases, with 13 bases between the two germline ends. Germline V CDR1 and CDR2: MDHEN, SYDVKM. This CDR3 is built from 15 residues. The CDR3 DNA reads as TGTGCCAGCAGTTCCCCCGGGGGAAACTCCTACGAGCAGTACTTC. The encoded protein is CASSSPGGNSYEQYF.

This rearrangement joins TRBV2 to TRBJ1-2; D unclear. Trimming removed 2 bases at V and 2 bases at J, with 9 bases between. Germline loops: CDR1 SNHLY, CDR2 FYNNEI. The CDR3 sequence is 14 residues long. In DNA, the CDR3 is TGTGCCAGCAGTGAAATGGGGAGGAACTATGGCTACACCTTC. It codes for CASSEMGRNYGYTF.

This chain joins TRBV7-9 and TRBJ1-2; D unclear. This CDR3 contains 13 residues. Germline-derived CDR1 and CDR2 are SEHNR and FQNEAQ (reference sequence). Trimming took 3 bases from V and 3 from J, leaving 8 bases between them. CDR3 bases: TGTGCCAGCAGCTTCCCGGGGTACTATGGCTACACCTTC. The encoded protein is CASSFPGYYGYTF. The full variable domain, its missing parts supplied by reference TRBV7-9 and TRBJ1-2, is DTGVSQNPRHKITKRGQNVTFRCDPISEHNRLYWYRQTLGQGPEFLTYFQNEAQLEKSRLLSDRFSAERPKGSFSTLEIQRTEQGDSAMYLCASSFPGYYGYTFGSGTRLTVV.

This chain uses TRBV7-8 with TRBJ2-4, with 10 nucleotides matching TRBD2. Germline V CDR1 and CDR2: SGHVS, FQNEAQ. V gave up 3 bases and J gave up 2 bases; unmatched junction bases: 7. The CDR3 totals 17 residues. The CDR3 reads CASSLSIAGGTKNIQYF. DNA of the CDR3: TGTGCCAGCAGCTTGTCGATAGCGGGGGGAACCAAAAACATTCAGTACTTC.

The chain uses TRBV9 and TRBJ1-2; D might be TRBD1 (5 bases). The V and J ends lost 0 bases and 4 bases respectively, with 7 bases between them. This CDR3 is 13 amino acids long. CDR1 is SGDLS and CDR2 is YYNGEE in the germline V gene. CDR3 in amino acids: CASSVADSYGYTF. CDR3 in DNA: TGTGCCAGCAGCGTAGCTGACAGCTATGGCTACACCTTC.

This clone occurred many times. The chain combines TRBV7-2 with TRBJ1-3; D possibly corresponds to TRBD1 (5 bases). CDR1 is SGHTA and CDR2 is FQGNSA in the germline V gene. Trimming removed 0 bases at V and 1 base at J, with 7 bases between. This CDR3 region has 15 residues. The CDR3 reads CASSLAAGSGNTIYF. The CDR3 nucleotides read TGTGCCAGCAGCTTAGCCGCAGGGTCTGGAAACACCATATATTTT.

A note on this clone: The conserved closing phenylalanine or tryptophan is absent in this CDR3, likely reflecting a read error. The DNA is omitted, as the CDR3 cannot be located on it reliably, and the CDR3 follows TCRdb's listing. The V gene is TRBV4-2, the J gene TRBJ2-3; the table's D call of TRBD1 was not tested on the DNA. Termini included, the CDR3 measures 15 amino acids. Germline CDR1 and CDR2: LGHNA and YNFKEQ. The CDR3 loop is CASSQDGQGLDTRYI.

The chain couples TRBV6-1 to TRBJ2-7; D perhaps matches TRBD1 (6 bases). V was clipped by 2 bases and J by 9 bases, with 17 bases between them. The CDR3 sequence is 14 residues long. Germline-derived CDR1 and CDR2 are MNHNS and SASEGT. CDR3 amino acids: CASSESGTYFGQYF. Here the CDR3 DNA reads TGTGCCAGCAGTGAAAGTGGGACATACTTTGGGCAGTACTTC.

The rearrangement links TRBV5-1 to TRBJ2-3; no clear D gene. The germline V gene has CDR1 SGHRS and CDR2 YFSETQ. There are 12 residues in the CDR3. Trimming stripped 2 bases from V and 3 bases from J, with 4 bases between. The CDR3 sequence: CASSFRTDTQYF. For the CDR3, the DNA is TGCGCCAGCAGCTTTCGGACAGATACGCAGTATTTT.

The chain links TRBV11-2 to TRBJ1-1; possible D gene TRBD1, 5 bases. CDR3 size: 14 residues. V lost 6 bases to trimming and J lost 4 bases, with 15 bases between them. Germline-derived CDR1 and CDR2 are SGHAT and FQNNGV. For the CDR3, the DNA is TGTGCCAGCAGTCTAAATGTCGGGGGCACTGAAGCTTTCTTT. Encoded protein: CASSLNVGGTEAFF. The full variable domain, rest sourced from reference TRBV11-2 and TRBJ1-1, is EAGVAQSPRYKIIEKRQSVAFWCNPISGHATLYWYQQILGQGPKLLIQFQNNGVVDDSQLPKDRFSAERLKGVDSTLKIQPAKLEDSAVYLCASSLNVGGTEAFFGQGTRLTVV.

The CDR3, as DNA: TGTGCCAGCAGTTTATCGGGGGGAAATGGGGGCTACACCTTC. Translated: CASSLSGGNGGYTF. The chain combines TRBV27 with TRBJ1-2; perhaps TRBD1 as D (5 bases). V shed 0 bases and J shed 8 bases, with 13 bases lying between them. This CDR3 comprises 14 residues. Germline assignment: CDR1 MNHEY and CDR2 SMNVEV (reference sequence).

This rearrangement joins TRBV10-3 to TRBJ2-2, with 8 bases matching TRBD2. The germline V gene encodes CDR1 ENHRY and CDR2 SYGVKD. This CDR3 is 12 amino acids long. V dropped 10 bases and J dropped 5; count of bases not matched to a gene: 3. Here the CDR3 DNA reads TGTGCCACTGGCGGGGGGACCGGGGAGCTGTTTTTT. It specifies CATGGGTGELFF.

This clone has a single count. CDR3 sequence reads: CASNLQGVKNSPLHF. CDR3 coding DNA: TGTGCCAGCAACTTACAGGGTGTTAAAAATTCACCCCTCCACTTT. The chain is built from TRBV5-4 and TRBJ1-6; D is possibly TRBD1 (6 bases). The germline V gene encodes CDR1 SGHNT and CDR2 YYREEE (reference sequence). This CDR3 is 15 amino acids long. V was shortened by 6 bases and J by 7 bases, with 17 bases between the two germline ends.

This clone was seen a handful of times. The gene calls are TRBV25-1 and TRBJ1-1, with D unresolved. The germline CDR1 and CDR2 sequences are MGHDK and SYGVNS. V was shortened by 3 bases and J by 0 bases, with 20 bases between the two germline ends. The CDR3 length is 18 residues. DNA of the CDR3: TGTGCCAGCAGTGATAACCTCTCGGGCGGAGGGATGAACACTGAAGCTTTCTTT. This translates into CASSDNLSGGGMNTEAFF.

This chain uses TRBV7-2 with TRBJ1-6; 9 positions agree with TRBD1. This CDR3 region has 15 residues. Trimming cost V 6 bases and J 7 bases; bases outside gene matches: 7. CDR1 and CDR2 (germline): SGHTA, FQGNSA. CDR3 sequence (DNA): TGTGCCAGCAGACAGGGACAGGGCATGAATTCACCCCTCCACTTT. Its translation is CASRQGQGMNSPLHF. Full variable domain (remainder filled in from reference TRBV7-2 and TRBJ1-6): GAGVSQSPSNKVTEKGKDVELRCDPISGHTALYWYRQSLGQGLEFLIYFQGNSAPDKSGLPSDRFSAERTGGSVSTLTIQRTQQEDSAVYLCASRQGQGMNSPLHFGNGTRLTVT.

This clone was counted once. J is TRBJ1-2 and V is TRBV28; maybe TRBD1 (6 bases). This CDR3 comprises 12 residues. Trimming took 10 bases from V and 6 from J, leaving 15 bases between them. The germline V gene encodes CDR1 MDHEN and CDR2 SYDVKM. CDR3 region: CATGHNINGYTF. Written as DNA, the CDR3 is TGTGCCACGGGACACAATATCAATGGCTACACCTTC.

The chain combines TRBV11-1 with TRBJ2-7; 8 nucleotides align to TRBD1. This CDR3 region has 17 residues. CDR1 and CDR2 from the germline V gene are SGHAT and FQDESV (reference sequence). The trim removed 2 bases at V and 0 bases at J, leaving 9 bases unmatched. The CDR3 is CASSLPLDRVFSYEQYF. DNA of the CDR3: TGTGCCAGCAGCTTACCACTGGACAGGGTCTTCTCCTACGAGCAGTACTTC.

This rearrangement joins TRBV19 to TRBJ1-4; TRBD1 agrees at 8 bases. CDR1 is LNHDA, CDR2 SQIVND, per germline (reference sequence). V dropped 4 bases and J dropped 1; count of bases not matched to a gene: 2. The CDR3 loop spans 15 amino acids. The CDR3 DNA reads TGTGCCAGTAGTAGAACAGGGGGAACTAATGAAAAACTGTTTTTT. This translates into CASSRTGGTNEKLFF. Variable domain in full (rest from reference TRBV19 and TRBJ1-4): DGGITQSPKYLFRKEGQNVTLSCEQNLNHDAMYWYRQDPGQGLRLIYYSQIVNDFQKGDIAEGYSVSREKKESFPLTVTSAQKNPTAFYLCASSRTGGTNEKLFFGSGTQLSVL.

This clone was detected only a few times. The chain is built from TRBV19 and TRBJ2-2, with 8 bases that match TRBD1. The length of the CDR3 is 13 residues. CDR1 and CDR2 from the germline V gene are LNHDA and SQIVND (reference sequence). V shed 10 bases and J 0 bases; nucleotides not matched to a gene: 1. DNA for the CDR3: TGTGCCACGACAGGGGCGAACACCGGGGAGCTGTTTTTT. Protein: CATTGANTGELFF.

This chain uses TRBV18 with TRBJ2-5; D not resolved. The CDR3 has 13 amino acids. Germline V gives CDR1 KGHSH, CDR2 LQKENI. V shed 6 bases and J shed 1 base, with 9 bases lying between them. The CDR3 DNA reads TGTGCCAGCTCCGGTAGTTTCCAAGAGACCCAGTACTTC. Its translation: CASSGSFQETQYF.

This chain uses TRBV5-6 with TRBJ2-1, with D possibly matching TRBD2 (5 bases). Germline V gene lookup returns CDR1 SGHDT and CDR2 YYEEEE. Trimming stripped 0 bases from V and 6 bases from J, with 10 bases between. This CDR3 has 14 amino acids. CDR3 nucleotide sequence: TGTGCCAGCAGCTTGGGCCAGAGGGCCAATGAGCAGTTCTTC. This sequence encodes CASSLGQRANEQFF.

This clone was observed a few times. The chain is built from TRBV6-1 and TRBJ1-2; D possibly corresponds to TRBD1 (5 bases). The CDR3 extends over 15 amino acids. The germline V and J ends were trimmed by 6 bases and 3 bases, with 17 bases remaining between them. The germline CDR1 and CDR2 sequences are MNHNS and SASEGT. DNA for the CDR3: TGTGCCAGCAGCACCTCTTCAGACAGTTACTATGGCTACACCTTC. This codes for CASSTSSDSYYGYTF.

This clone has just one count. The rearrangement joins TRBV5-1 to TRBJ2-5; 11 bases map to TRBD2. The CDR3 consists of 15 residues. The germline gives CDR1 SGHRS, CDR2 YFSETQ. V lost 4 bases and J lost 3; bases outside the gene matches: 5. The CDR3 sequence is CASSLRLAGKETQYF. The DNA of the CDR3 is TGCGCCAGCAGCCTAAGACTAGCGGGGAAAGAGACCCAGTACTTC.

The chain is built from TRBV19 and TRBJ1-6, with TRBD1 as a possible D gene (6 bases). The CDR3 extends over 14 amino acids. Trimming left V 5 bases short and J 3 bases short, with 8 bases between. Germline V lookup: CDR1 LNHDA, CDR2 SQIVND (reference sequence). Written as DNA, the CDR3 is TGTGCCAGTAGTTTGGACAGCTATAATTCACCCCTCCACTTT. Translation gives CASSLDSYNSPLHF.